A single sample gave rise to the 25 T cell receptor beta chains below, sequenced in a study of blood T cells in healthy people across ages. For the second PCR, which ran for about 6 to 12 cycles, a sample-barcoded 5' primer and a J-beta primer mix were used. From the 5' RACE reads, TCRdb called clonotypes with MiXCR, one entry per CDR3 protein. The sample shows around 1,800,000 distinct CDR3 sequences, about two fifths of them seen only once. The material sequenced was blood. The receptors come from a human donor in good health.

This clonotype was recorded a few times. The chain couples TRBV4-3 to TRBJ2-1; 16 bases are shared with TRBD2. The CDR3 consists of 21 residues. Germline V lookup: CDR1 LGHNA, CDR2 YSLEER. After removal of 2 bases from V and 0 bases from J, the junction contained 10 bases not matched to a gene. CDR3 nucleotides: TGCGCCAGCAGCCAAACACACCAGGGACTAGCGGGGGGGCCCTCCTACAATGAGCAGTTCTTC. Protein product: CASSQTHQGLAGGPSYNEQFF.

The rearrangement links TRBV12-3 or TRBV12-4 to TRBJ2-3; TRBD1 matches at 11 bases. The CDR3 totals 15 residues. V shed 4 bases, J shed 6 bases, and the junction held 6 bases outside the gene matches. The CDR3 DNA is TGTGCCAGCAGTTACTTCCGGGACAGGGGGGATACGCAGTATTTT. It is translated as CASSYFRDRGDTQYF.

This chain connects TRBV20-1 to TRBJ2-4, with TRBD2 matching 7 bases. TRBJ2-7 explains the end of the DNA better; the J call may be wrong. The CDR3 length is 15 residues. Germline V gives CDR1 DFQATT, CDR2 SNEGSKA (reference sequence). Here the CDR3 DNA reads TGCAGTGCTAGAGTTCCCGGGGGGACGTCCTACGAGCAGTACTTC. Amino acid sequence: CSARVPGGTSYEQYF.

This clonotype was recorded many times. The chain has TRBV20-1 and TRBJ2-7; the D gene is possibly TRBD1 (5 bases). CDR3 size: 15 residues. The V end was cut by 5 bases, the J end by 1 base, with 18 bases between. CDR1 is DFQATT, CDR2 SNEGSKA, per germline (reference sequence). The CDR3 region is CSALPGGAPSYEQYF. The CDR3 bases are TGCAGTGCTCTCCCCGGTGGGGCCCCTTCCTACGAGCAGTACTTC.

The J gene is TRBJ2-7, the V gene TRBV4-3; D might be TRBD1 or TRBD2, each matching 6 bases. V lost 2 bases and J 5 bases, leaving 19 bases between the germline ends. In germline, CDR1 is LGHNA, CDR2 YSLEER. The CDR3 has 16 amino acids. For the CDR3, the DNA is TGCGCCAGCAGCCAATCTTTTGGGGGGCCTTACCACGAGCAGTACTTC. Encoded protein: CASSQSFGGPYHEQYF.

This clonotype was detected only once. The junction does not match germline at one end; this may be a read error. This CDR3 reads CVTSRELASNEQFF. The CDR3 DNA sequence: TGTGTCACCAGCAGAGAACTAGCGAGTAATGAGCAGTTCTTC. The rearrangement links TRBV15 to TRBJ2-1, with 7 bases aligning to TRBD2. CDR1 is LNHNV, CDR2 YYDKDF, per germline (reference sequence). The CDR3 loop spans 14 amino acids. Drawing the rest from reference TRBV15 and TRBJ2-1, the complete variable domain is DAMVIQNPRYQVTQFGKPVTLSCSQTLNHNVMYWYQQKSSQAPKLLFHYYDKDFNNEADTPDNFQSRRPNTSFCFLDIRSPGLGDTAMYLCVTSRELASNEQFFGPGTRLTVL.

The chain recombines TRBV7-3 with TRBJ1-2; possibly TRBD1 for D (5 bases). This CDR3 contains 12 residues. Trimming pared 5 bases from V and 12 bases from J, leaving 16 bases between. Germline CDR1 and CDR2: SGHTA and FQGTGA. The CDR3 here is CASSLEAGRNTF. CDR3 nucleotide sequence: TGTGCCAGCAGCCTAGAAGCGGGACGCAACACCTTC.

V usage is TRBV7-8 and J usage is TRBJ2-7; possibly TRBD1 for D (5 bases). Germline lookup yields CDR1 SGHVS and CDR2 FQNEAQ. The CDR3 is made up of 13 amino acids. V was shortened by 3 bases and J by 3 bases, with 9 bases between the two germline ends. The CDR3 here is CASSFTDSYEQYF. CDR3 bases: TGTGCCAGCAGCTTTACCGACAGCTACGAGCAGTACTTC.

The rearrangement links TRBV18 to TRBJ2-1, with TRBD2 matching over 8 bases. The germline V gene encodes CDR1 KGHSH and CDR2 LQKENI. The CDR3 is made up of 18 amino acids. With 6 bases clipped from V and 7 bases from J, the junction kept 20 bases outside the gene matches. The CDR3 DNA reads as TGTGCCAGCTCCCCCGGGGGGGGCAGGAGGTCCTGGAGTAATGAGCAGTTCTTC. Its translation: CASSPGGGRRSWSNEQFF.

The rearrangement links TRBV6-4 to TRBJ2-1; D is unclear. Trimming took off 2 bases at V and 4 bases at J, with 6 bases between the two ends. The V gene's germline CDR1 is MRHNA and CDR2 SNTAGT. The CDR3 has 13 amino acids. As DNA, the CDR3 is TGTGCCAGCAGTGACCAAGATTACAATGAGCAGTTCTTC. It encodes CASSDQDYNEQFF.

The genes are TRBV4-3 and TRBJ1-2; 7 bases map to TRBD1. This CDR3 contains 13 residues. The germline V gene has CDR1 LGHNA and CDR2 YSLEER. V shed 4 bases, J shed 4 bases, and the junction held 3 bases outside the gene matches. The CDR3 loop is CASSRGTAYGYTF. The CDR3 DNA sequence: TGCGCCAGCAGCCGCGGGACAGCCTATGGCTACACCTTC.

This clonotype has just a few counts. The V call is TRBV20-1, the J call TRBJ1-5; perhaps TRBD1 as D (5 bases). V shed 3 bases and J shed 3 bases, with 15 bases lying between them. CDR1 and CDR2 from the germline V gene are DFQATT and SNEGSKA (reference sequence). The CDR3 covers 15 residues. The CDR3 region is CSASWRGRVNQPQHF. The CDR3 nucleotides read TGCAGTGCTAGCTGGAGGGGAAGGGTCAATCAGCCCCAGCATTTT.

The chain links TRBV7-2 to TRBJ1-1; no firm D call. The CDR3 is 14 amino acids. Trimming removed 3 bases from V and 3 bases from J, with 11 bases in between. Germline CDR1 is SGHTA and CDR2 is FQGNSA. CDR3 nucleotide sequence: TGTGCCAGCAGCTTTGGTATGCTATACACTGAAGCTTTCTTT. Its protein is CASSFGMLYTEAFF.

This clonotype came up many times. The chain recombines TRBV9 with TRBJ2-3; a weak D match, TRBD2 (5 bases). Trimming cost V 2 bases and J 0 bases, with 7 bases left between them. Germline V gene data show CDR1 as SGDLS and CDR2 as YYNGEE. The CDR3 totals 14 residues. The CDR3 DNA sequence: TGTGCCAGCAGCGTCGGCGGGAGCACAGATACGCAGTATTTT. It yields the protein CASSVGGSTDTQYF. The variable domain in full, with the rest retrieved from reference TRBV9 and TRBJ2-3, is DSGVTQTPKHLITATGQRVTLRCSPRSGDLSVYWYQQSLDQGLQFLIQYYNGEERAKGNILERFSAQQFPDLHSELNLSSLELGDSALYFCASSVGGSTDTQYFGPGTRLTVL.

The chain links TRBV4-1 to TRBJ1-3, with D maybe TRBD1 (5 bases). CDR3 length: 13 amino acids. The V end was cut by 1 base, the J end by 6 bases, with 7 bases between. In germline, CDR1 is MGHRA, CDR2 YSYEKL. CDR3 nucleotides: TGCGCCAGCAGCCAAGGACAGACAAACACCATATATTTT. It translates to CASSQGQTNTIYF.

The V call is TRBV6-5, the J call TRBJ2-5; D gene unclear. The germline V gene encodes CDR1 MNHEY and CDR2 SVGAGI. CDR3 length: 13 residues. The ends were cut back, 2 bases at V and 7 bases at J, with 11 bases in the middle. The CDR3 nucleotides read TGTGCCAGCAGTTACGGTCCAGTGAGGACCCAGTACTTC. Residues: CASSYGPVRTQYF.

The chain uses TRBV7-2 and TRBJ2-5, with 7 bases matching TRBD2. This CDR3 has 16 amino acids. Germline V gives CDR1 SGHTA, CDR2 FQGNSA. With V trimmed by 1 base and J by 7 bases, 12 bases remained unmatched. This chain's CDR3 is CASSLEWGGAKGTQYF. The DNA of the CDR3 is TGTGCCAGCAGCTTAGAGTGGGGGGGAGCTAAAGGGACCCAGTACTTC.

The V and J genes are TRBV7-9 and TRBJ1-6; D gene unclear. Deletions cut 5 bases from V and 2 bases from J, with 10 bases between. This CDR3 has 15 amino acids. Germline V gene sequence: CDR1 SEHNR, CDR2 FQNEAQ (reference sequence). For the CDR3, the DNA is TGTGCCAGCAGCCTCCCCCGGCCCTATAATTCACCCCTCCACTTT. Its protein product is CASSLPRPYNSPLHF.

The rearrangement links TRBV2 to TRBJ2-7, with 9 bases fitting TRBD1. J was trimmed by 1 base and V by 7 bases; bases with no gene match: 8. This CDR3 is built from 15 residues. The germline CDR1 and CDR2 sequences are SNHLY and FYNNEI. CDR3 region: CASNEPGQGSYEQYF. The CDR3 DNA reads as TGTGCCAGCAATGAGCCGGGACAGGGATCCTACGAGCAGTACTTC.

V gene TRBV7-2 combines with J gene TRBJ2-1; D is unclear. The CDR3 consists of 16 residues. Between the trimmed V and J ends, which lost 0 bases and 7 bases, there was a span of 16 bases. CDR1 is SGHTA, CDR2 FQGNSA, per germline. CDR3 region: CASSLAPAASGNEQFF. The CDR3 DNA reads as TGTGCCAGCAGCTTAGCGCCGGCTGCCTCTGGGAATGAGCAGTTCTTC.

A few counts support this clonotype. CDR3 amino acids: CASSLAGVMTDTQYF. Written as DNA, the CDR3 is TGTGCCAGCAGTTTAGCGGGGGTTATGACAGATACGCAGTATTTT. The chain employs TRBV12-3 or TRBV12-4 and TRBJ2-3; D may correspond to TRBD1 or TRBD2 (5 bases each). V was trimmed by 0 bases and J by 3 bases, leaving 10 bases between them. The CDR3 is made up of 15 amino acids.

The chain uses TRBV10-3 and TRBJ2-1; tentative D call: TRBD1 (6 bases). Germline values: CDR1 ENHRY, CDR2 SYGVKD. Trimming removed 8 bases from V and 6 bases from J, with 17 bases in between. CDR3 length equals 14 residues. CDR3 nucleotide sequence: TGTGCCATCGGGAAGACAGGCGCCCCCAATGAGCAGTTCTTC. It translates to CAIGKTGAPNEQFF.

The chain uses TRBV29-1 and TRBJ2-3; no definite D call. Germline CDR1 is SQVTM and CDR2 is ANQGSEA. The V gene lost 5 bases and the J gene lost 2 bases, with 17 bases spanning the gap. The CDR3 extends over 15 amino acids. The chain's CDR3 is CSVTWRRGPTDTQYF. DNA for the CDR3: TGCAGCGTTACTTGGCGGCGAGGACCCACAGATACGCAGTATTTT.

The CDR3 is CASSLDFLSAAGTNYGYTF. The DNA for the CDR3 is TGTGCCAGCAGCTTAGACTTCCTGAGTGCGGCAGGGACTAACTATGGCTACACCTTC. V gene TRBV7-6 combines with J gene TRBJ1-2, with a possible D match to TRBD1 (5 bases). V lost 1 base and J 0 bases, leaving 21 bases between the germline ends. CDR1 is SGHVS, CDR2 FNYEAQ, per germline. The CDR3 covers 19 residues.

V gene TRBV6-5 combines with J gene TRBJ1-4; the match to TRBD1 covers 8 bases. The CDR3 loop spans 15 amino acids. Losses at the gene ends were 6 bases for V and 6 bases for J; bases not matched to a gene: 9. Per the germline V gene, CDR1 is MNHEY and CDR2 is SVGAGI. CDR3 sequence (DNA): TGTGCCAGCAGCTACGCGACAGGGGATTATGAAAAACTGTTTTTT. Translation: CASSYATGDYEKLFF.